This is a list of T cell receptor beta chains from one sample in a study of blood T cell repertoires in COVID-19. Libraries were prepared by immunoSEQ multiplex PCR; TCRdb keeps only in-frame clonotypes and omits some of them. This table has around 30,000 clones, roughly 93% appearing once. Sequencing was done on a sample of peripheral blood. Source of these receptors: a male donor with active COVID-19. CDR3s include the opening cysteine and the closing phenylalanine or tryptophan. A D gene is named only where the DNA matches it firmly. Size is omitted from some rows. Given values are once, few, many or a class for expanded clones.

>-|TRBJ2-2|TRBV5-1|-
TGCGCCAGCAGCTCGAAACCTCAGGGATCGGACACCGGGGAGCTGTTTTTT
CASSSKPQGSDTGELFF
>-|TRBJ1-5|TRBV6-2/TRBV6-3|once
TGTGCCAGCAGTTACGCGGCGGTGTTCGAGCCCCAGCATTTT
CASSYAAVFEPQHF
>-|TRBJ1-1|TRBV19|-
TGTGCCAGTAGTATGATCCGGGGTGAAGCTTTCTTT
CASSMIRGEAFF
>TRBD1|TRBJ1-6|TRBV19|-
TGTGCCAGTAGTACAGGGGGCGAGTGGGATTCACCCCTCCACTTT
CASSTGGEWDSPLHF
>TRBD1|TRBJ2-1|TRBV6-5|-
TGTGCCAGCAGACAGGGGGTCAATGAGCAGTTCTTC
CASRQGVNEQFF
>TRBD1|TRBJ1-5|TRBV10-1|-
TGCGCCAGCAGCCTAGGGACAGGGGATAGCAATCAGCCCCAGCATTTT
CASSLGTGDSNQPQHF
>TRBD1|TRBJ2-7|TRBV7-2|-
TGTGCCAGCAGCTTATGGGACAGGGCTCACGAGCAGTACTTC
CASSLWDRAHEQYF
>-|TRBJ1-2|TRBV7-9|-
TGTGCCAGCAGCTTGCCTGGCCCCTCGTATGGCTACACCTTC
CASSLPGPSYGYTF
>-|TRBJ1-1|TRBV30|-
TGTGCCTGGAGGGGGCTCGGGACTGAAGCTTTCTTT
CAWRGLGTEAFF
>TRBD1|TRBJ1-1|TRBV3-1/TRBV3-2|-
TGTGCCAGCAGCCTCACAGGGGGAAACACTGAAGCTTTCTTT
CASSLTGGNTEAFF
>TRBD2|TRBJ2-1|TRBV15|-
TGTGCCACCAGCAGAGATTATGGCGGGGGGGCCAATGAGCAGTTCTTC
CATSRDYGGGANEQFF
>-|TRBJ2-3|TRBV9|-
TGTGCCAGCAGCGTAGTGGGTCGGGGGACAGATACGCAGTATTTT
CASSVVGRGTDTQYF
>-|TRBJ1-6|TRBV5-6|-
TGTGCCAGCAGCTTGGCCGTTGGACAAGGTAATTCACCCCTCCACTTT
CASSLAVGQGNSPLHF
>TRBD1|TRBJ1-2|TRBV5-4|-
TGTGCCAGCAGCAGACAGGGGGACTATGGCTACACCTTC
CASSRQGDYGYTF
>TRBD1|TRBJ1-2|TRBV27|-
TGTGCCAGCAGTTTACCGGGACAGGGAAGGGCTAACTATGGCTACACCTTC
CASSLPGQGRANYGYTF
>-|TRBJ1-1|TRBV7-6|-
TGTGCCAGCAGCTTACAGGGGCTATTGTGGACTGAAGCTTTCTTT
CASSLQGLLWTEAFF
>TRBD1|TRBJ1-1|TRBV4-3|-
TGCGCCAGCAGCCCAGGACAGGGGGGGACTGAAGCTTTCTTT
CASSPGQGGTEAFF
>TRBD1|TRBJ2-2|TRBV6-5|-
TGTGCCAGCAGGGGACAGGGAAACACCGGGGAGCTGTTTTTT
CASRGQGNTGELFF
>TRBD1|TRBJ2-2|TRBV7-3|-
TGTGCCAGCAGCTTCGGACAGGTCAACACCGGGGAGCTGTTTTTT
CASSFGQVNTGELFF
>TRBD1|TRBJ2-7|TRBV5-6|once
TGTGCCAGCAGCTTGGGGACAGGGGGGAACTACGAGCAGTACTTC
CASSLGTGGNYEQYF
>-|TRBJ2-7|TRBV6-5|-
TGTGCCAGCAGTTACAGTCCGGGAATCGGGTACGAGCAGTACTTC
CASSYSPGIGYEQYF
>TRBD2|TRBJ2-7|TRBV5-1|-
TGCGCCAGCAGCTTTTTGGGGGGGAGATCCTACGAGCAGTACTTC
CASSFLGGRSYEQYF
>-|TRBJ1-2|TRBV7-9|-
TGTGCCAGCAGTCCCCTCGCTTTAGGGGTCGGCTACACCTTC
CASSPLALGVGYTF
>-|TRBJ1-1|TRBV12-3/TRBV12-4|-
TGTGCCAGCAGCTATTTGGAGGGAGAAGCTTTCTTT
CASSYLEGEAFF
>-|TRBJ1-4|TRBV27|-
TGTGCCAGCAGTGTCACCGACAGCCCAACTAATGAAAAACTGTTTTTT
CASSVTDSPTNEKLFF
>TRBD1|TRBJ1-5|TRBV7-2|-
TGTGCCAGCAGCCCTATGGGACAGACCATGCCCCAGCATTTT
CASSPMGQTMPQHF
>-|TRBJ2-7|TRBV12-2|-
TGTGCAAGTCGCTTCGCCCACCGGACAGGGACCCCCTACGAGCAGTACTTC
CASRFAHRTGTPYEQYF
>-|TRBJ1-5|TRBV19|once
TGTGCCAGTAGTATCTCGACTCTTATAAGCAATCAGCCCCAGCATTTT
CASSISTLISNQPQHF